There are a few counts of the clone carrying this T cell receptor (beta chain). How the authors handled the data: For nucleated cells, counts were estimated from reference gene primer amplification. TCRdb's copy holds only in-frame clones and misses some; the assay was immunoSEQ multiplex PCR. The D gene and trimming were derived from the DNA, and the V and J assignments and clone size from that table. The sample has about 150,000 clones, 80% seen once; the top ten hold 5%. These data originate in a study of blood T cell repertoires in COVID-19. Study overall: Sites in the United States, Italy and Spain provided acute and convalescent COVID-19 samples. The analysed material was cDNA or gDNA that came from T cells, B-cell-depleted T cells, or PBMCs.

The V gene's germline CDR1 is ENHRY and CDR2 SYGVKD. The CDR3 runs to 12 residues. After removal of 5 bases from V and 8 bases from J, the junction contained 4 bases not matched to a gene. The rearrangement uses TRBV10-3 and TRBJ1-2, with 8 nucleotides matching TRBD1. This TCR came from a woman between 45 and 65 years old with acute or convalescent COVID-19. The sequenced sample was peripheral blood. CDR3 residues: CAISRTGSGYTF. CDR3 DNA: TGTGCCATCAGTAGGACAGGGTCAGGCTACACCTTC.